These 30 T cell receptor beta chains share one sample of origin, sequenced in a study of CXCR3-negative and CXCR3-positive naive CD8 T cells (dated by TCRdb to 2018 to 2020). Overall study results and their limits: Compared with CXCR3-negative naive cells, CXCR3-positive naive cells had TRB CDR3s with higher hydrophobicity (lower Kidera factor 4), lower energy, and higher strength and volume indices.

Antigen specificity for these receptors is unknown. Sequencing instrument: NextSeq 550. The Human TCR Profiling Kit (MiLaboratory) was used to make UMI-labeled 5' RACE TRB cDNA libraries. Each entry corresponds to one CDR3 protein sequence from reads that TCRdb reprocessed, and DNA is not given. The table for this sample lists around 150,000 distinct CDR3 sequences. Of the sample, around 0.37% is held by the ten largest clones. Sequenced material: naive CXCR3+ CD8+ T cells from blood. The cell subset or site label of this sample denotes: CD45RO-CCR7+CD27+CD95- naive CD8+ T cells expressing CXCR3 (TNR3+). These receptors were obtained from a human donor in good health. Some clones in this sample may be carry-over from other donors' samples.

The rearrangement joins TRBV20-1 to TRBJ2-5. The length of the CDR3 is 13 residues. Germline V gene sequence: CDR1 DFQATT, CDR2 SNEGSKA (reference sequence). This CDR3 is CSATTMYQETQYF.

The gene calls are TRBV5-5 and TRBJ1-6; TCRdb gives TRBD1 as the D gene, but with no DNA this cannot be confirmed. Germline lookup yields CDR1 SGHKS and CDR2 YYEKEE (reference sequence). This CDR3 is 15 amino acids long. The CDR3 loop reads CASSAGTGPNSPLHF.

The chain is built from TRBV29-1 and TRBJ2-3; as DNA is missing, the TRBD2 call by TCRdb cannot be tested. CDR3 length equals 15 residues. Germline V CDR1 and CDR2: SQVTM, ANQGSEA. The CDR3 protein is CSVVTSGSVADTQYF.

V is TRBV20-1 and J is TRBJ2-5; TCRdb's D call of TRBD1 is untestable without DNA. Germline V CDR1 and CDR2: DFQATT, SNEGSKA (reference sequence). This CDR3 region has 15 residues. This CDR3 is CSASHPGQLQETQYF.

The chain is built from TRBV7-3 and TRBJ2-5; TCRdb proposes TRBD1, but this gene call is untestable without DNA. The CDR3 length is 15 residues. Germline CDR1 reads SGHTA; CDR2 reads FQGTGA. CDR3 amino acids: CASSERTGAQETQYF.

The chain is built from TRBV6-5 and TRBJ2-1; lacking DNA, the TRBD2 call made by TCRdb goes unchecked. Germline V CDR1 and CDR2: MNHEY, SVGAGI. The CDR3 is made up of 14 amino acids. CDR3: CASSRSGRLNEQFF.

The gene calls are TRBV29-1 and TRBJ1-2; TCRdb returns TRBD1, unconfirmable since there is no DNA. Germline CDR1 is SQVTM and CDR2 is ANQGSEA. The CDR3 has 13 residues. CDR3 region: CSVGLVGKGGYTF.

The rearrangement links TRBV12-3 or TRBV12-4 to TRBJ2-3; there is no DNA to check the TCRdb D call of TRBD1. The CDR3 has 18 amino acids. The CDR3 region is CASSLTDRGEGYTDTQYF.

The J gene is TRBJ1-2, the V gene TRBV27; the TCRdb D gene call, TRBD1, has no DNA to confirm it. Germline lookup yields CDR1 MNHEY and CDR2 SMNVEV (reference sequence). The CDR3 contains 15 residues. The CDR3 spells CASREGGDAYYGYTF.

This rearrangement joins TRBV7-3 to TRBJ2-1; the D gene TCRdb calls, TRBD1, cannot be checked with no DNA. CDR3 length equals 14 residues. CDR1 and CDR2 from the germline V gene are SGHTA and FQGTGA. The CDR3 sequence: CASSLRASYNEQFF.

The chain employs TRBV4-1 and TRBJ2-2; the D call of TRBD2 rests on TCRdb alone, since no DNA is present to check it. The CDR3 totals 17 residues. Germline CDR1 and CDR2: MGHRA and YSYEKL. CDR3 sequence reads: CASSQSAGLANTGELFF.

The V call is TRBV2, the J call TRBJ2-1; lacking DNA, the TRBD1 call made by TCRdb goes unchecked. Germline V CDR1 and CDR2: SNHLY, FYNNEI. The CDR3 runs to 16 residues. The CDR3 loop reads CASSVGGQGNYNEQFF.

The chain employs TRBV29-1 and TRBJ2-7; TCRdb picks TRBD1, but there is no DNA to check that call. Germline V gives CDR1 SQVTM, CDR2 ANQGSEA. The CDR3 extends over 12 amino acids. The CDR3 here is CSATGDTYEQYF.

The CDR3 reads CAISRQGIGLNTEAFF. The chain recombines TRBV10-3 with TRBJ1-1; TCRdb's D call, TRBD1, is unchecked because there is no DNA. In germline, CDR1 is ENHRY, CDR2 SYGVKD. The CDR3 sequence is 16 residues long.

The rearrangement uses TRBV2 and TRBJ2-3; TCRdb's D call of TRBD1 is untestable without DNA. This CDR3 is 14 amino acids long. The V gene's germline CDR1 is SNHLY and CDR2 FYNNEI. The CDR3 reads CASTGEFNTDTQYF.

The chain uses TRBV29-1 and TRBJ2-7; TCRdb's D gene call, TRBD1, goes unchecked for lack of DNA. This CDR3 has 14 amino acids. Germline CDR1 SQVTM, CDR2 ANQGSEA. The CDR3 sequence: CSVVPGWNSYEQYF.

The chain has TRBV4-1 and TRBJ2-5; without DNA, the TCRdb call of TRBD1 cannot be checked. The CDR3 is 16 residues long. Germline CDR1 and CDR2: MGHRA and YSYEKL. CDR3 sequence: CASSPKGHQNQETQYF.

The chain links TRBV4-1 to TRBJ2-1. The CDR3 has 15 amino acids. Germline assignment: CDR1 MGHRA and CDR2 YSYEKL. CDR3 sequence: CASSPFSISPNEQFF.

The CDR3: CSVEIYGTGSVNEQFF. The J gene is TRBJ2-1, the V gene TRBV29-1; TCRdb's D gene call, TRBD1, goes unchecked for lack of DNA. Per germline, CDR1 SQVTM and CDR2 ANQGSEA. CDR3 length: 16 amino acids.

V and J are TRBV4-1 and TRBJ2-7; TCRdb's assignment of TRBD2 cannot be checked, as there is no DNA. The CDR3 loop spans 16 amino acids. Germline V gene data show CDR1 as MGHRA and CDR2 as YSYEKL. The CDR3 region is CASSQVVLAGAYEQYF.

The chain couples TRBV7-7 to TRBJ2-5. The CDR3 has 15 residues. CDR1 SSHAT and CDR2 FNYEAQ come from the germline V gene (reference sequence). The CDR3 sequence: CASSPTNSYQETQYF. The whole variable domain, remainder taken from reference TRBV7-7 and TRBJ2-5, is GAGVSQSPRYKVTKRGQDVTLRCDPISSHATLYWYQQALGQGPEFLTYFNYEAQPDKSGLPSDRFSAERPEGSISTLTIQRTEQRDSAMYRCASSPTNSYQETQYFGPGTRLLVL.

The chain couples TRBV28 to TRBJ2-7; TCRdb proposes TRBD1, but this gene call is untestable without DNA. CDR1 MDHEN and CDR2 SYDVKM come from the germline V gene. The CDR3 totals 14 residues. CDR3 loop: CASSRRLGQDEQYF. Full variable domain (missing parts from reference TRBV28 and TRBJ2-7): DVKVTQSSRYLVKRTGEKVFLECVQDMDHENMFWYRQDPGLGLRLIYFSYDVKMKEKGDIPEGYSVSREKKERFSLILESASTNQTSMYLCASSRRLGQDEQYFGPGTRLTVT.

This chain connects TRBV5-1 to TRBJ1-2; the TCRdb call, TRBD1, lacks DNA for checking. Germline lookup yields CDR1 SGHRS and CDR2 YFSETQ. The CDR3 is made up of 15 amino acids. Here the CDR3 reads CASSLGTGALDGYTF. Combining the CDR3 with reference TRBV5-1 and TRBJ1-2 gives the whole variable domain KAGVTQTPRYLIKTRGQQVTLSCSPISGHRSVSWYQQTPGQGLQFLFEYFSETQRNKGNFPGRFSGRQFSNSRSEMNVSTLELGDSALYLCASSLGTGALDGYTFGSGTRLTVV.

The chain is built from TRBV7-9 and TRBJ2-1. CDR3 length equals 13 residues. Germline assignment: CDR1 SEHNR and CDR2 FQNEAQ (reference sequence). The CDR3: CASSLAEYNEQFF. The full variable domain, its missing parts supplied by reference TRBV7-9 and TRBJ2-1, is DTGVSQNPRHKITKRGQNVTFRCDPISEHNRLYWYRQTLGQGPEFLTYFQNEAQLEKSRLLSDRFSAERPKGSFSTLEIQRTEQGDSAMYLCASSLAEYNEQFFGPGTRLTVL.

The chain joins TRBV11-3 to TRBJ2-2; with no DNA, the TCRdb D assignment of TRBD2 cannot be verified. The germline V gene encodes CDR1 SGHNT and CDR2 YENEEA. The length of the CDR3 is 18 residues. CDR3 sequence reads: CASSLEPLAGAATGELFF.

Here the CDR3 reads CASSRSTGRNTIYF. The J gene is TRBJ1-3, the V gene TRBV7-9; TCRdb calls TRBD1, which cannot be checked without DNA. Germline assignment: CDR1 SEHNR and CDR2 FQNEAQ (reference sequence). CDR3 length: 14 amino acids.

The chain couples TRBV12-3 or TRBV12-4 to TRBJ2-3; TCRdb's D call of TRBD1 is untestable without DNA. The CDR3 runs to 13 residues. CDR3: CASSPPSTDTQYF.

The V gene is TRBV20-1, the J gene TRBJ1-5. The germline gives CDR1 DFQATT, CDR2 SNEGSKA (reference sequence). The CDR3 runs to 14 residues. The CDR3 sequence: CSARRDLGNQPQHF.

The rearrangement links TRBV11-2 to TRBJ2-3; as DNA is missing, the TRBD2 call by TCRdb cannot be tested. Germline CDR1 SGHAT, CDR2 FQNNGV. The CDR3 contains 13 residues. CDR3 region: CASSRGGADTQYF. The entire variable domain, with the rest obtained from reference TRBV11-2 and TRBJ2-3, is as follows: EAGVAQSPRYKIIEKRQSVAFWCNPISGHATLYWYQQILGQGPKLLIQFQNNGVVDDSQLPKDRFSAERLKGVDSTLKIQPAKLEDSAVYLCASSRGGADTQYFGPGTRLTVL.

J is TRBJ2-7 and V is TRBV4-3; TCRdb lists TRBD1, though no DNA is available to test this call. This CDR3 is 17 amino acids long. Germline V gives CDR1 LGHNA, CDR2 YSLEER. The CDR3 here is CASSQGVWGARSYEQYF.